The clone carrying this T cell receptor (beta chain) occurred many times. The sample belongs to a study of neurological immune-mediated disorders. TCRdb independently ran MiXCR on the 5' RACE reads; one entry per CDR3 protein. The sample lists tens of thousands of distinct CDR3 sequences; approximately 3.5% were seen once. The CDR3 is made up of 14 amino acids. V was cut by 6 bases and J by 6 bases, with 17 bases left in between. The germline V gene encodes CDR1 DFQATT and CDR2 SNEGSKA (reference sequence). Material: PBMCs. The chain employs TRBV20-1 and TRBJ1-4, with D unresolved. The clonotype originates from a woman between 50 and 59 years old with multiple sclerosis. The CDR3 bases are TGCAGTGCCCCATCCCACCGGGGAGATGAAAAACTGTTTTTT. It specifies CSAPSHRGDEKLFF.